The rows below give T cell receptor beta chains drawn from one sample of a study of neurological immune-mediated disorders. Each CDR3 protein is one row after TCRdb ran MiXCR on the 5' RACE reads. The repertoire holds approximately 100,000 distinct CDR3 sequences, about 3.8% seen once, with 5% to 7.5% in the top ten. The sequenced sample was PBMCs. The receptors derive from a woman under 30 with multiple sclerosis. Each CDR3 is given with its conserved first and last residue. Each record gives: J gene, V gene, D gene, clone size, CDR3 DNA, CDR3 protein. The D gene is left open where the match is weak. Clone size is given as how often the clone was seen (once, few, many) or a class if it is expanded.

j_call: TRBJ1-1; v_call: TRBV5-1; d_call: -; clone_size: many; cdr3_nt: TGCGCCAGCACTCAGGGAGGGTTTCATCCGAACACTGAAGCTTTCTTT; cdr3_aa: CASTQGGFHPNTEAFF
j_call: TRBJ2-1; v_call: TRBV20-1; d_call: -; clone_size: many; cdr3_nt: TGCAGTGCTAGCCTCGGGGGCAGCGTCTCCTACAATGAGCAGTTCTTC; cdr3_aa: CSASLGGSVSYNEQFF
j_call: TRBJ2-1; v_call: TRBV20-1; d_call: TRBD1; clone_size: many; cdr3_nt: TGCAGTGCTAGAGATGGAAGACAGGGGGACAATGAGCAGTTCTTC; cdr3_aa: CSARDGRQGDNEQFF
j_call: TRBJ2-7; v_call: TRBV5-4; d_call: -; clone_size: many; cdr3_nt: TGTGCCAGCAGCGCTTCTGGACAGTCCTACGAGCAGTACTTC; cdr3_aa: CASSASGQSYEQYF
j_call: TRBJ2-3; v_call: TRBV29-1; d_call: -; clone_size: many; cdr3_nt: TGCAGCGTTGAAGGGGGGACGGACACAGATACGCAGTATTTT; cdr3_aa: CSVEGGTDTDTQYF
j_call: TRBJ2-7; v_call: TRBV29-1; d_call: -; clone_size: many; cdr3_nt: TGCAGCGTTTTGGGAGACTTAAGCTCCTACGAGCAGTACTTC; cdr3_aa: CSVLGDLSSYEQYF
j_call: TRBJ2-3; v_call: TRBV29-1; d_call: -; clone_size: many; cdr3_nt: TGCAGCGTTAGGGTCAGGGAAAGCACAGATACGCAGTATTTT; cdr3_aa: CSVRVRESTDTQYF
j_call: TRBJ1-1; v_call: TRBV11-2; d_call: -; clone_size: many; cdr3_nt: TGTGCCAGCAGCGGGAACACTGAAGCTTTCTTT; cdr3_aa: CASSGNTEAFF
j_call: TRBJ2-2; v_call: TRBV20-1; d_call: -; clone_size: many; cdr3_nt: TGCAGTGCGGTTGGAGGGACTTCCCCCGGGGAGCTGTTTTTT; cdr3_aa: CSAVGGTSPGELFF
j_call: TRBJ2-7; v_call: TRBV10-3; d_call: TRBD1; clone_size: many; cdr3_nt: TGTGCCATCAGTGATTCGGACAGGGGCCTCCCCCACGAGCAGTACTTC; cdr3_aa: CAISDSDRGLPHEQYF
j_call: TRBJ2-1; v_call: TRBV20-1; d_call: TRBD2; clone_size: many; cdr3_nt: TGCAGTGCTAGAGGGACTAGCCACAATGAGCAGTTCTTC; cdr3_aa: CSARGTSHNEQFF
j_call: TRBJ2-7; v_call: TRBV10-3; d_call: -; clone_size: many; cdr3_nt: TGTGCCATCAGTGATCCAGGGGAAACCTACGAGCAGTACTTC; cdr3_aa: CAISDPGETYEQYF
j_call: TRBJ1-4; v_call: TRBV10-3; d_call: -; clone_size: many; cdr3_nt: TGTGCCATCAGTGTGGCGGCTACTGAAAAACTGTTTTTT; cdr3_aa: CAISVAATEKLFF
j_call: TRBJ2-6; v_call: TRBV6-1; d_call: -; clone_size: many; cdr3_nt: TGTGCCAGCAGTGAAGGGCTCTTCTCTGGGGCCAACGTCCTGACTTTC; cdr3_aa: CASSEGLFSGANVLTF
j_call: TRBJ2-7; v_call: TRBV2; d_call: -; clone_size: many; cdr3_nt: TGTGCCAGCAGTGGGGGACGGCTTCGCAACGAGCAGTACTTC; cdr3_aa: CASSGGRLRNEQYF
j_call: TRBJ2-3; v_call: TRBV7-2; d_call: TRBD2; clone_size: many; cdr3_nt: TGTGCCAGCAGCTTAGTCGGGACTAGCGGTCTCACAGATACGCAGTATTTT; cdr3_aa: CASSLVGTSGLTDTQYF
j_call: TRBJ2-2; v_call: TRBV5-1; d_call: -; clone_size: many; cdr3_nt: TGCGCCAGCAGCTTGGGCGACCGAGACACCGGGGAGCTGTTTTTT; cdr3_aa: CASSLGDRDTGELFF
j_call: TRBJ2-7; v_call: TRBV2; d_call: -; clone_size: many; cdr3_nt: TGTGCCAGCAGCGAATCGGCAGGGAGCTACGAGCAGTACTTC; cdr3_aa: CASSESAGSYEQYF
j_call: TRBJ1-1; v_call: TRBV5-5; d_call: -; clone_size: many; cdr3_nt: TGTGCCAGCAGCGCCGGGACACTGAACACTGAAGCTTTCTTT; cdr3_aa: CASSAGTLNTEAFF
j_call: TRBJ2-7; v_call: TRBV5-1; d_call: TRBD2; clone_size: many; cdr3_nt: TGCGCCAGCAGCTTGGGTAGCGGGAGTTACGAGCAGTACTTC; cdr3_aa: CASSLGSGSYEQYF
j_call: TRBJ2-7; v_call: TRBV7-9; d_call: TRBD2; clone_size: many; cdr3_nt: TGTGCCAGCAGCCCCAGGACTAGCGGGGTGCAATCCGAGCAGTACTTC; cdr3_aa: CASSPRTSGVQSEQYF
j_call: TRBJ2-1; v_call: TRBV6-5; d_call: TRBD1; clone_size: many; cdr3_nt: TGTGCCAGCAGTTACGACAGGGGAAATGGGTTTCGTGAGCAGTTCTTC; cdr3_aa: CASSYDRGNGFREQFF
j_call: TRBJ2-2; v_call: TRBV20-1; d_call: TRBD1; clone_size: many; cdr3_nt: TGCAGTGCTAGTCGTTGGGGGACAGGGGTCACCGGGGAGCTGTTTTTT; cdr3_aa: CSASRWGTGVTGELFF